These 3 T cell receptor beta chains came from one sample sequenced in a study of blood T cells in healthy people across ages. The authors ran a second PCR of about 6 to 11 cycles using a sample-barcoded 5' primer and a J-beta primer mix. Each CDR3 protein gets one entry after TCRdb re-called the 5' RACE reads with MiXCR. The profile covers some 1.1 million distinct CDR3 sequences, with less than 45% appearing a single time and around 12% taken by the ten largest. The specimen was blood. The receptors derive from a man aged 18 to 30 in good health.

This clonotype was counted ten times or more. The CDR3 nucleotides are TGTGCCAGCAGCTCTATTGAAGAGACCCAGTACTTC. Its protein product is CASSSIEETQYF. The V call is TRBV11-2, the J call TRBJ2-5; D unresolved. V lost 4 bases and J 3 bases, leaving 6 bases between the germline ends. This CDR3 spans 12 amino acids. CDR1 is SGHAT and CDR2 is FQNNGV in the germline V gene.

This clonotype was seen a handful of times. This chain uses TRBV30 with TRBJ2-7; D is unresolved. The CDR3 runs to 13 residues. V lost 4 bases and J lost 1, with 11 bases in between. Germline values: CDR1 GTSNPN, CDR2 SVGIG (reference sequence). CDR3 nucleotides: TGTGCCTGGACAAGGTTACAGTCCTACGAGCAGTACTTC. This codes for CAWTRLQSYEQYF. Full variable domain (rest looked up from reference TRBV30 and TRBJ2-7): SQTIHQWPATLVQPVGSPLSLECTVEGTSNPNLYWYRQAAGRGLQLLFYSVGIGQISSEVPQNLSASRPQDRQFILSSKKLLLSDSGFYLCAWTRLQSYEQYFGPGTRLTVT.

A few counts support this clonotype. The chain links TRBV4-3 to TRBJ2-7; no clear D. Germline V gene sequence: CDR1 LGHNA, CDR2 YSLEER. The V end was cut by 1 base, the J end by 1 base, with 17 bases between. CDR3 size: 17 residues. The CDR3 nucleotides are TGCGCCAGCAGCCAAGGTCACTCGGCGACTCGGTCCTACGAGCAGTACTTC. Encoded protein: CASSQGHSATRSYEQYF.